This T cell receptor beta chain was recovered during a study of blood T cell repertoires in COVID-19. Study-wide context: Some COVID-19 samples were acute and others convalescent; all came from the United States, Italy and Spain. T cells, B-cell-depleted T cells, or PBMCs supplied cDNA or gDNA.

Study processing details: Amplification with reference gene primers provided the estimates of nucleated cell counts. Profiled with immunoSEQ multiplex PCR; TCRdb holds only in-frame clones, not every one. Clone size and the V and J calls come from that table; the DNA yielded D and trimming. This repertoire shows 120,000 to 150,000 clones, about nine tenths found once; its top ten account for around 38%. This CDR3 region has 15 residues. V shed 0 bases and J shed 3 bases, with 12 bases lying between them. Germline CDR1 reads SGHRS; CDR2 reads YFSETQ. The chain links TRBV5-1 to TRBJ1-1; no definite D call. The clonotype was recovered from a man between 45 and 60 years old who had recovered from COVID-19. The sample consisted of peripheral blood. DNA of the CDR3: TGCGCCAGCAGCTTGGTGGGCTCCGGCTACACTGAAGCTTTCTTT. It yields the protein CASSLVGSGYTEAFF.